Following are 13 T cell receptor beta chains from one sample sequenced in a study of graft-versus-host responses after intestinal transplantation. Assay: immunoSEQ multiplex PCR; the TCRdb copy retains only in-frame clones and omits some. Of 45,000 to 60,000 clones listed, over 90% are singletons. The antigens these receptors bind are not known. Sequencing was performed on unstimulated CD4+ T cells sorted from spleen or lymph node cells, taken before transplant. All receptors come from a human donor who was the organ donor for an intestinal transplant.

The chain links TRBV28 to TRBJ2-1, with unresolved D. V was shortened by 2 bases and J by 6 bases, with 11 bases between the two germline ends. CDR3 size: 14 residues. Germline assignment: CDR1 MDHEN and CDR2 SYDVKM. The CDR3 region has the DNA TGTGCCAGCAGTTTACTTGTCCCCCTCAATGAGCAGTTCTTC. Translation gives CASSLLVPLNEQFF.

The rearrangement uses TRBV4-2 and TRBJ2-4; D perhaps matches TRBD2 (6 bases). Trimming removed 0 bases at V and 0 bases at J, with 12 bases between. Germline values: CDR1 LGHNA, CDR2 YNFKEQ. The CDR3 spans 17 residues. CDR3 DNA sequence: TGTGCCAGCAGCCAAGAATGGGGGGTTATAGCCAAAAACATTCAGTACTTC. Protein: CASSQEWGVIAKNIQYF.

The V gene is TRBV19, the J gene TRBJ1-1, with D perhaps TRBD1 (5 bases). Germline CDR1 and CDR2: LNHDA and SQIVND (reference sequence). CDR3 size: 12 residues. The V and J ends lost 5 bases and 7 bases respectively, with 11 bases between them. The CDR3 nucleotides are TGTGCCAGTAGTCGGCAGGGCAGTGAAGCTTTCTTT. It codes for CASSRQGSEAFF.

The V and J genes are TRBV7-9 and TRBJ2-1; TRBD1 matches 7 bases. The trim removed 5 bases at V and 5 bases at J, leaving 18 bases unmatched. The CDR3 has 18 residues. Germline V gives CDR1 SEHNR, CDR2 FQNEAQ (reference sequence). The CDR3 reads CASSAGTDGTRLHNEQFF. For the CDR3, the DNA is TGTGCCAGCAGCGCCGGGACAGACGGGACCCGCCTTCACAATGAGCAGTTCTTC.

The chain couples TRBV25-1 to TRBJ2-3; no firm D call. The germline V gene encodes CDR1 MGHDK and CDR2 SYGVNS. The V and J ends lost 3 bases and 1 base respectively, with 2 bases between them. The CDR3 length is 12 residues. The CDR3 region is CASSEGTDTQYF. The CDR3 DNA sequence: TGTGCCAGCAGTGAGGGCACAGATACGCAGTATTTT.

The V call is TRBV7-2, the J call TRBJ2-1; D unresolved. CDR3 length equals 14 residues. CDR1 is SGHTA and CDR2 is FQGNSA in the germline V gene. V was trimmed by 5 bases and J by 6 bases, leaving 14 bases between them. The chain's CDR3 is CASSPKDQRNEQFF. The CDR3 DNA reads as TGTGCCAGCAGCCCTAAGGACCAGCGCAATGAGCAGTTCTTC. Drawing the rest from reference TRBV7-2 and TRBJ2-1, the complete variable domain is GAGVSQSPSNKVTEKGKDVELRCDPISGHTALYWYRQSLGQGLEFLIYFQGNSAPDKSGLPSDRFSAERTGGSVSTLTIQRTQQEDSAVYLCASSPKDQRNEQFFGPGTRLTVL.

This clone was counted between two and nine times. This sequence joins TRBV23-1 and TRBJ2-3; D perhaps matches TRBD1 (6 bases). TRBV23-1 is identified as an open reading frame with a role that is uncertain. V was cut by 5 bases and J by 6 bases, with 12 bases left in between. The CDR3 length is 13 residues. CDR3 coding DNA: TGCGCCAGCAGTAAGGGGGATTTGGATACGCAGTATTTT. Its protein is CASSKGDLDTQYF.

The CDR3 is CASRRSGGNTEAFF. The CDR3 DNA sequence: TGTGCCAGCAGAAGATCAGGGGGCAACACTGAAGCTTTCTTT. The chain joins TRBV6-5 to TRBJ1-1; 8 bases align to TRBD1. The V gene's germline CDR1 is MNHEY and CDR2 SVGAGI. The CDR3 covers 14 residues. V lost 6 bases and J lost 2; bases outside the gene matches: 5.

This chain links TRBV7-2 with TRBJ2-7; D gene unclear. The V end lost 3 bases, the J end lost 5 bases, and 11 bases lay between the germline ends. Germline lookup yields CDR1 SGHTA and CDR2 FQGNSA. This CDR3 region has 13 residues. CDR3 residues: CASSLRQPDEQYF. Written as DNA, the CDR3 is TGTGCCAGCAGCTTGAGACAACCAGACGAGCAGTACTTC. The complete variable domain, with remaining parts taken from reference TRBV7-2 and TRBJ2-7, reads GAGVSQSPSNKVTEKGKDVELRCDPISGHTALYWYRQSLGQGLEFLIYFQGNSAPDKSGLPSDRFSAERTGGSVSTLTIQRTQQEDSAVYLCASSLRQPDEQYFGPGTRLTVT.

The chain couples TRBV28 to TRBJ1-2; D remains unclear. The CDR3 is 15 amino acids. V was shortened by 6 bases and J by 0 bases, with 14 bases between the two germline ends. The germline V gene has CDR1 MDHEN and CDR2 SYDVKM. DNA for the CDR3: TGTGCCAGCAGCCTCGTGGTCGGCGCTAACTATGGCTACACCTTC. Protein sequence: CASSLVVGANYGYTF.

This clone was detected once. The chain uses TRBV15 and TRBJ2-3, with TRBD2 matching 8 bases. The J segment lost 1 base and the V segment lost 4 bases, leaving 7 bases of the junction unmatched. Looked up from germline, CDR1 is LNHNV and CDR2 is YYDKDF (reference sequence). This CDR3 comprises 16 residues. For the CDR3, the DNA is TGTGCCACCAGCACCCCCACAGCGGGAGGCACAGATACGCAGTATTTT. Translation gives CATSTPTAGGTDTQYF.

This clone was counted only a few times. The chain couples TRBV5-1 to TRBJ2-5; D gene uncertain. This CDR3 is built from 15 residues. In germline, CDR1 is SGHRS, CDR2 YFSETQ. Trimming removed 0 bases at V and 2 bases at J, with 11 bases between. CDR3 protein: CASSLEGGNQETQYF. The CDR3 DNA reads TGCGCCAGCAGCTTGGAGGGTGGGAATCAAGAGACCCAGTACTTC. Full variable domain (remainder filled in from reference TRBV5-1 and TRBJ2-5): KAGVTQTPRYLIKTRGQQVTLSCSPISGHRSVSWYQQTPGQGLQFLFEYFSETQRNKGNFPGRFSGRQFSNSRSEMNVSTLELGDSALYLCASSLEGGNQETQYFGPGTRLLVL.

CDR3 protein: CASSFTSIGYEQYF. The CDR3 nucleotides are TGTGCCAGCAGCTTTACCAGCATCGGGTACGAGCAGTACTTC. V gene TRBV7-2 combines with J gene TRBJ2-7; D remains unclear. This CDR3 is 14 amino acids long. V lost 3 bases, J lost 4 bases, and 13 bases lay in between. Germline lookup yields CDR1 SGHTA and CDR2 FQGNSA.